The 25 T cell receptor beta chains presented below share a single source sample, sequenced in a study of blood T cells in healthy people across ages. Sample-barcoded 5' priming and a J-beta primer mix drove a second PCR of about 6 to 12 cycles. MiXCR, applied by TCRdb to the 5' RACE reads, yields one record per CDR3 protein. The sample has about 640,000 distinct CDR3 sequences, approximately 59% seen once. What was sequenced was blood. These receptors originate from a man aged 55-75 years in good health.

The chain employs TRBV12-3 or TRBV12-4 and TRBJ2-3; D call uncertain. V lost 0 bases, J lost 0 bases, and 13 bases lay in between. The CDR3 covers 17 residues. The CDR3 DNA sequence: TGTGCCAGCAGTTTAGCGCTGGCACGAACTAGCACAGATACGCAGTATTTT. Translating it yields CASSLALARTSTDTQYF.

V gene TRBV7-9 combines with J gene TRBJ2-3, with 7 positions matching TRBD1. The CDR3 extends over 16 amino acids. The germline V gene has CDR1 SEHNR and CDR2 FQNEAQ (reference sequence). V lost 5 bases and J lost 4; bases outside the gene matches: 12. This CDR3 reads CASSPRDSYLADTQYF. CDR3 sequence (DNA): TGTGCCAGCAGCCCCAGGGACAGCTATCTGGCAGATACGCAGTATTTT.

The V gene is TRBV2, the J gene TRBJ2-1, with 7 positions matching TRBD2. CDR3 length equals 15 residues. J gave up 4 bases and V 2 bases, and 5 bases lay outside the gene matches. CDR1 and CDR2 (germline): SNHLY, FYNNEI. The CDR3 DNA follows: TGTGCCAGCAGTGAATCCAGCGGGGAATACAATGAGCAGTTCTTC. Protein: CASSESSGEYNEQFF.

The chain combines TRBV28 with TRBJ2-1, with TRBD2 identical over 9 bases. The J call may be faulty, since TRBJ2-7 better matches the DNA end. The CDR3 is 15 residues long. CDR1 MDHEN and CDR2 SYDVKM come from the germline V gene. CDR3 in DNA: TGTGCCACCACCCCAGCGGGGGGCTCCTACAATGAGCAGTACTTC. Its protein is CATTPAGGSYNEQYF.

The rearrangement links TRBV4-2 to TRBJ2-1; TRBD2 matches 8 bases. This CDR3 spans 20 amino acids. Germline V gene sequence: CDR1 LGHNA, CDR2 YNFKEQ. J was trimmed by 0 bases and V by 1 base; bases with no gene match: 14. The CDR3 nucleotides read TGTGCCAGCAGCCAAGCCCCACTTGCGGGGGGCACTATCTCCTACAATGAGCAGTTCTTC. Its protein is CASSQAPLAGGTISYNEQFF.

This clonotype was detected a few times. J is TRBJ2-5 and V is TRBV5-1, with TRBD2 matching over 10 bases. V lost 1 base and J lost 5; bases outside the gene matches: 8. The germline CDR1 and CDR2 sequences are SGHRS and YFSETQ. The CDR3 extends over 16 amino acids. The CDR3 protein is CASSLNSGGARETQYF. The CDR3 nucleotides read TGCGCCAGCAGCTTGAACAGCGGGGGGGCCAGGGAGACCCAGTACTTC.

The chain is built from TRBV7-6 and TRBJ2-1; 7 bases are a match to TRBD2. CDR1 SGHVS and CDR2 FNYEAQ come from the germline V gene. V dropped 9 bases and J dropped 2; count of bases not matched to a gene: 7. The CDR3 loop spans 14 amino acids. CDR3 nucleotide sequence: TGTGCCAGTGGATCTAGCGGTGCCTACAATGAGCAGTTCTTC. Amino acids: CASGSSGAYNEQFF.

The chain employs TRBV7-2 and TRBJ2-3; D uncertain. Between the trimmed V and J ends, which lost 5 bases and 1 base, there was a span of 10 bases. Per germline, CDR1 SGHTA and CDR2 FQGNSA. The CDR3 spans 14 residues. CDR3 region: CASSRAPGTDTQYF. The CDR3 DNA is TGTGCCAGCAGCCGGGCTCCTGGCACAGATACGCAGTATTTT. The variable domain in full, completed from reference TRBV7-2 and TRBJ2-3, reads GAGVSQSPSNKVTEKGKDVELRCDPISGHTALYWYRQSLGQGLEFLIYFQGNSAPDKSGLPSDRFSAERTGGSVSTLTIQRTQQEDSAVYLCASSRAPGTDTQYFGPGTRLTVL.

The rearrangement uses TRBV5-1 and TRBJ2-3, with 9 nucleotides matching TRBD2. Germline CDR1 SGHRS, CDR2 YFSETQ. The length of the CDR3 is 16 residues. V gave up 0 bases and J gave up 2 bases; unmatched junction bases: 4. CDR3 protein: CASSLETSGYTDTQYF. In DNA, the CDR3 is TGCGCCAGCAGCTTGGAGACTAGCGGATACACAGATACGCAGTATTTT. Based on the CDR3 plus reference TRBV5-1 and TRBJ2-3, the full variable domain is KAGVTQTPRYLIKTRGQQVTLSCSPISGHRSVSWYQQTPGQGLQFLFEYFSETQRNKGNFPGRFSGRQFSNSRSEMNVSTLELGDSALYLCASSLETSGYTDTQYFGPGTRLTVL.

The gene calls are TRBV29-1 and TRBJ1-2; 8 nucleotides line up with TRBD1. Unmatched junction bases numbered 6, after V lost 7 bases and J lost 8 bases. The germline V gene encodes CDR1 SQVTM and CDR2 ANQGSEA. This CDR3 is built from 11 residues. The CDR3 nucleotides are TGCAGCGCCCGGACAGGGCACGGCTACACCTTC. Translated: CSARTGHGYTF.

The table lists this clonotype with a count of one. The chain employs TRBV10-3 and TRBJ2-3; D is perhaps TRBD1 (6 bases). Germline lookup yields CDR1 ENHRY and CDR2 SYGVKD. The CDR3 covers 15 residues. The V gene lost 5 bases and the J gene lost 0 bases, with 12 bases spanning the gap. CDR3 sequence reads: CAISRGQPSTDTQYF. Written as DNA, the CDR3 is TGTGCCATCAGTAGAGGACAGCCGAGCACAGATACGCAGTATTTT.

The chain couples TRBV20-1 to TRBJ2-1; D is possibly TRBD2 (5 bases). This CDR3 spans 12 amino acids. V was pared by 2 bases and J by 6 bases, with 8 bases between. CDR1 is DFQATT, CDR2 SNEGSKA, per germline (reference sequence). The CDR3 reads CSARKLVNEQFF. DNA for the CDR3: TGCAGTGCTAGAAAACTAGTCAATGAGCAGTTCTTC.

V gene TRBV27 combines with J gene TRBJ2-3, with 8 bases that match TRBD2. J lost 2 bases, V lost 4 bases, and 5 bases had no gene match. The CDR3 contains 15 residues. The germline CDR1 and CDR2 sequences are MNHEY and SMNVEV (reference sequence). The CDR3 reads CASSWGLGYTDTQYF. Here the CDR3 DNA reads TGTGCCAGCAGTTGGGGACTAGGGTACACAGATACGCAGTATTTT.

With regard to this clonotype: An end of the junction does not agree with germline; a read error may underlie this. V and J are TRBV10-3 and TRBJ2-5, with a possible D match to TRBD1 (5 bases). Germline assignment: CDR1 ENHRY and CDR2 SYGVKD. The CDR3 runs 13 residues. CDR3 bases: TGTGCCATCAGTGTCAGGGATCAAGAGACCCGGTACTTC. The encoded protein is CAISVRDQETRYF.

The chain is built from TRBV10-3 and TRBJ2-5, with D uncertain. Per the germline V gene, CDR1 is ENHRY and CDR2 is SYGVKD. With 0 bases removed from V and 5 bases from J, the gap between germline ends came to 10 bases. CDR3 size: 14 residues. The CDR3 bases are TGTGCCATCAGTGAGTCGAGGCAGGTGGAGACCCAGTACTTC. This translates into CAISESRQVETQYF.

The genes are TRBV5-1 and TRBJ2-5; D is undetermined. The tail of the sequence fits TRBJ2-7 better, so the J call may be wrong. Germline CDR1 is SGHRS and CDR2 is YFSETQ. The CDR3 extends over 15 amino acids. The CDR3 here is CASSRPQDGSYEQYF. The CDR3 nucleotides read TGCGCCAGCAGCAGACCCCAGGACGGATCCTACGAGCAGTACTTC.

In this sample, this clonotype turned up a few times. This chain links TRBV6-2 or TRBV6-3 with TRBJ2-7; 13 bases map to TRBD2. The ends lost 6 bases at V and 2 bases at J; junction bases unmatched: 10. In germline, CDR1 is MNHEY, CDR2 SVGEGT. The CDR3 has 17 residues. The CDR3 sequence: CASRTRGLAGLPYEQYF. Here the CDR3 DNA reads TGTGCCAGCAGAACCCGGGGACTAGCGGGGCTCCCCTACGAGCAGTACTTC.

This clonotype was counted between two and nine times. As DNA, the CDR3 is TGTGCCAGCAGCTTAGCGGCGGGGACTACCTACGAGCAGTACTTC. Protein sequence: CASSLAAGTTYEQYF. The rearrangement uses TRBV7-2 and TRBJ2-5; 7 bases map to TRBD2. The DNA end is a closer match to TRBJ2-7, so the J assignment may be wrong. Germline lookup yields CDR1 SGHTA and CDR2 FQGNSA. The CDR3 has 15 amino acids.

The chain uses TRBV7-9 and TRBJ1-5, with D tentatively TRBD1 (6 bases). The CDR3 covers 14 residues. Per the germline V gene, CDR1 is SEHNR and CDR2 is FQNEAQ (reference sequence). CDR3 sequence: CTGSMCNSNQPQHF. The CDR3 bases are TGTACAGGGTCTATGTGCAACAGCAATCAGCCCCAGCATTTT.

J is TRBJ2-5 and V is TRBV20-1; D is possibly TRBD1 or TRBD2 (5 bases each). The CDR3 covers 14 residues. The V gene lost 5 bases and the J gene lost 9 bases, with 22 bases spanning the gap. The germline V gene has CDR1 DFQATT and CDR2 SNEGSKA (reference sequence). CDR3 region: CSAQGTDDKRPQYF. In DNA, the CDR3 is TGCAGTGCTCAAGGGACGGATGACAAGAGACCCCAGTACTTC.

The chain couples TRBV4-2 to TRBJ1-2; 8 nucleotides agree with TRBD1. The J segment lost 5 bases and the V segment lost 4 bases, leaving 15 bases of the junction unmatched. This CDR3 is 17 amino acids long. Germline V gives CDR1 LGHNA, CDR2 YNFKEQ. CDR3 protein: CASSPQIGTGAIYGYTF. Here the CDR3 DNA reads TGTGCCAGCAGCCCCCAGATTGGGACAGGAGCGATATATGGCTACACCTTC.

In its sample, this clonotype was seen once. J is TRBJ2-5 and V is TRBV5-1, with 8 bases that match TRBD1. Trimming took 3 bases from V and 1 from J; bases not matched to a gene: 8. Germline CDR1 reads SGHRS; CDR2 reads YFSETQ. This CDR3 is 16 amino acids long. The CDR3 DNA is TGCGCCAGCAGCTCCCGACAGGGGACCCTCCAAGAGACCCAGTACTTC. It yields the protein CASSSRQGTLQETQYF.

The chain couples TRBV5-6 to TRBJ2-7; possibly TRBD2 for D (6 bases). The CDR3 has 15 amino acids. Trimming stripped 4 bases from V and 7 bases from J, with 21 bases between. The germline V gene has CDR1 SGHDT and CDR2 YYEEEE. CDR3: CASSAGGTPILEQYF. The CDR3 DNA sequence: TGTGCCAGCAGCGCCGGGGGAACCCCCATTTTGGAGCAGTACTTC.

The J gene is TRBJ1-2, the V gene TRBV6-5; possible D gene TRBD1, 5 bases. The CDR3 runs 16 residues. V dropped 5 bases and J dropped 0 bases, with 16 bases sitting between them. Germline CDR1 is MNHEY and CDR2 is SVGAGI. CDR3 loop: CASSTTGLLANYGYTF. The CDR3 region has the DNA TGTGCCAGCAGTACCACAGGTCTCCTTGCTAACTATGGCTACACCTTC.

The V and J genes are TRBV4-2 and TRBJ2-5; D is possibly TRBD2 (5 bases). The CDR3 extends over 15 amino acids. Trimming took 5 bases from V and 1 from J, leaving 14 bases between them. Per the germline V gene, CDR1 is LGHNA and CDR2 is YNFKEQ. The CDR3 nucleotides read TGTGCCAGCAGCAGGGCCCCGGGGAGCCAAGAGACCCAGTACTTC. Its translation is CASSRAPGSQETQYF.